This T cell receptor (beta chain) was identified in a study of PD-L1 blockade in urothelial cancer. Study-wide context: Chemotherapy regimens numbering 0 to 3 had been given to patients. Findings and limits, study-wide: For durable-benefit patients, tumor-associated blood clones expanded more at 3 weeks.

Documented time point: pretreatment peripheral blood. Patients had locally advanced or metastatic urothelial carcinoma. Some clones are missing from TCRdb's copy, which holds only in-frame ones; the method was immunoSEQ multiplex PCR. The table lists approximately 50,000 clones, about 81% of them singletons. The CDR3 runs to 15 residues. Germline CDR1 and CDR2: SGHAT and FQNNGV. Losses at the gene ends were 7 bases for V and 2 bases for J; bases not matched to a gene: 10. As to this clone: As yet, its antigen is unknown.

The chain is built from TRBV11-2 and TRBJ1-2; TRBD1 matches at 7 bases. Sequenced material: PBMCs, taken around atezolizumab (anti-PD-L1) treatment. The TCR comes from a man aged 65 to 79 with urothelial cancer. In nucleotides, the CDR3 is TGTGCCAGCACCCCTACCGTAGGGGGCAACTATGGCTACACCTTC. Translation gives CASTPTVGGNYGYTF.